This entry lists 10 T cell receptor beta chains sequenced from one sample in a study of T-cell reconstitution after alpha-beta-depleted transplantation in children. TCRbeta library construction was performed incorporating unique molecular identifiers. Using its own MiXCR run on the PCR reads, TCRdb lists one record per CDR3 protein. Found here are about 980,000 distinct CDR3 sequences, about 29% of them singletons; the top ten hold roughly 30%. The sample here was PBMCs, mostly from graft donor cells, taken 360 days after TCRalphabeta/CD19-depleted stem cell transplant. The receptors here all came from a boy under three years old who had a stem cell transplant for SCID, so the T cells may come from the graft donor.

The gene calls are TRBV11-1 and TRBJ2-1; TRBD2 aligns across 14 bases. CDR3 length: 18 residues. CDR1 and CDR2 (germline): SGHAT, FQDESV (reference sequence). With V trimmed by 6 bases and J by 8 bases, 15 bases remained unmatched. The CDR3 DNA sequence: TGTGCCAGCAGTTACGACGCCAAGACTAGCGGGGGGGCCTATGAGCAGTTCTTC. It codes for CASSYDAKTSGGAYEQFF. Combining the CDR3 with reference TRBV11-1 and TRBJ2-1 gives the whole variable domain EAEVAQSPRYKITEKSQAVAFWCDPISGHATLYWYRQILGQGPELLVQFQDESVVDDSQLPKDRFSAERLKGVDSTLKIQPAELGDSAMYLCASSYDAKTSGGAYEQFFGPGTRLTVL.

The V call is TRBV5-1, the J call TRBJ1-1, with a weak D call TRBD1 (5 bases). The germline V gene has CDR1 SGHRS and CDR2 YFSETQ. CDR3 length equals 13 residues. Deletions cut 3 bases from V and 7 bases from J, with 13 bases between. The CDR3 sequence is CASSWGDGDEAFF. The CDR3 DNA reads TGCGCCAGCAGCTGGGGGGACGGAGATGAAGCTTTCTTT.

The sample holds a few counts of this clonotype. The CDR3 bases are TGCGCCAGCAGCGCCACATTCGGAGGGTCCTACAATGAGCAGTTCTTC. Translated: CASSATFGGSYNEQFF. This chain connects TRBV5-1 to TRBJ2-1; D may be TRBD2 (6 bases). The germline CDR1 and CDR2 sequences are SGHRS and YFSETQ. V shed 4 bases and J shed 1 base, with 15 bases lying between them. This CDR3 region has 16 residues. Combining the CDR3 with reference TRBV5-1 and TRBJ2-1 gives the whole variable domain KAGVTQTPRYLIKTRGQQVTLSCSPISGHRSVSWYQQTPGQGLQFLFEYFSETQRNKGNFPGRFSGRQFSNSRSEMNVSTLELGDSALYLCASSATFGGSYNEQFFGPGTRLTVL.

V is TRBV15 and J is TRBJ1-1; D may be TRBD1 (5 bases). This CDR3 has 16 amino acids. V lost 0 bases, J lost 0 bases, and 11 bases lay in between. Looked up from germline, CDR1 is LNHNV and CDR2 is YYDKDF (reference sequence). DNA for the CDR3: TGTGCCACCAGCAGAGAGGGGGACTTCATGAACACTGAAGCTTTCTTT. This gives the protein CATSREGDFMNTEAFF.

This clonotype came up once. DNA for the CDR3: TGTGCCAGCAGCTTAGTAAATCCGGCGGGATCTGGGGAGCTGTTTTTT. Encoded protein: CASSLVNPAGSGELFF. V usage is TRBV7-6 and J usage is TRBJ2-2, with a possible D match to TRBD2 (6 bases). This CDR3 is 16 amino acids long. V gave up 1 base and J gave up 8 bases, with 17 bases separating them. CDR1 is SGHVS and CDR2 is FNYEAQ in the germline V gene.

The chain is built from TRBV5-1 and TRBJ2-5, with TRBD2 matching over 8 bases. The V segment lost 8 bases and the J segment 2 bases; nucleotides outside the gene matches: 8. Germline lookup yields CDR1 SGHRS and CDR2 YFSETQ. The CDR3 totals 14 residues. Written as DNA, the CDR3 is TGCGCCAGTAGTGCTGGCGGGGGGCAAGAGACCCAGTACTTC. Protein sequence: CASSAGGGQETQYF. Based on the CDR3 plus reference TRBV5-1 and TRBJ2-5, the full variable domain is KAGVTQTPRYLIKTRGQQVTLSCSPISGHRSVSWYQQTPGQGLQFLFEYFSETQRNKGNFPGRFSGRQFSNSRSEMNVSTLELGDSALYLCASSAGGGQETQYFGPGTRLLVL.

This clonotype was detected once. The V and J genes are TRBV5-1 and TRBJ2-3, with 12 bases matching TRBD2. The trim removed 4 bases at V and 6 bases at J, leaving 9 bases unmatched. The CDR3 is 16 amino acids. The germline V gene has CDR1 SGHRS and CDR2 YFSETQ. The CDR3: CASSNGLAGRSDTQYF. CDR3 in DNA: TGCGCCAGCAGCAACGGACTAGCGGGGAGGTCCGATACGCAGTATTTT.

V and J are TRBV6-5 and TRBJ2-7; TRBD1 aligns across 7 bases. From germline, CDR1 is MNHEY and CDR2 SVGAGI. The V and J ends lost 2 bases and 1 base, in that order; junction bases with no gene match: 2. The CDR3 consists of 14 residues. The CDR3: CASSYHRGSYEQYF. DNA for the CDR3: TGTGCCAGCAGTTACCACAGGGGTTCCTACGAGCAGTACTTC.

The rearrangement links TRBV10-3 to TRBJ2-7; TRBD1 is a possible D gene (6 bases). V was pared by 2 bases and J by 3 bases, with 17 bases between. The CDR3 runs to 16 residues. Germline V gives CDR1 ENHRY, CDR2 SYGVKD. CDR3: CAISEPDLTGYYEQYF. CDR3 nucleotide sequence: TGTGCCATCAGTGAGCCTGACTTGACAGGTTACTACGAGCAGTACTTC.

This chain links TRBV7-2 with TRBJ2-4; TRBD2 aligns across 7 bases. V shed 0 bases and J 7 bases; nucleotides not matched to a gene: 9. Germline V CDR1 and CDR2: SGHTA, FQGNSA. This CDR3 has 16 amino acids. The CDR3 region is CASSLAGGQGGNIQYF. The CDR3 DNA sequence: TGTGCCAGCAGCTTAGCGGGAGGGCAGGGTGGGAACATTCAGTACTTC.